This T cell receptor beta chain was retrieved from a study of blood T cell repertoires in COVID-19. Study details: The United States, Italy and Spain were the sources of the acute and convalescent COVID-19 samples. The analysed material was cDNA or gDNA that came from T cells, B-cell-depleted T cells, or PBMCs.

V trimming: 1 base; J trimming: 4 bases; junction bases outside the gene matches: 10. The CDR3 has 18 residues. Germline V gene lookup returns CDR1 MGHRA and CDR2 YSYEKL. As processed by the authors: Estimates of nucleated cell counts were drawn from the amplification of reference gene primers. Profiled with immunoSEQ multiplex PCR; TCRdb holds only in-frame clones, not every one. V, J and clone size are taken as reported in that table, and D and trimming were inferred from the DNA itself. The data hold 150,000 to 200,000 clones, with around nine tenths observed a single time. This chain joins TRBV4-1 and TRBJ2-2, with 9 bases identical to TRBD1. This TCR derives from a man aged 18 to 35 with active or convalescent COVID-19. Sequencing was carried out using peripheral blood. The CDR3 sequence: CASSQVDWGQGSTGELFF. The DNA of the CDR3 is TGCGCCAGCAGCCAAGTAGATTGGGGACAGGGTAGCACCGGGGAGCTGTTTTTT.